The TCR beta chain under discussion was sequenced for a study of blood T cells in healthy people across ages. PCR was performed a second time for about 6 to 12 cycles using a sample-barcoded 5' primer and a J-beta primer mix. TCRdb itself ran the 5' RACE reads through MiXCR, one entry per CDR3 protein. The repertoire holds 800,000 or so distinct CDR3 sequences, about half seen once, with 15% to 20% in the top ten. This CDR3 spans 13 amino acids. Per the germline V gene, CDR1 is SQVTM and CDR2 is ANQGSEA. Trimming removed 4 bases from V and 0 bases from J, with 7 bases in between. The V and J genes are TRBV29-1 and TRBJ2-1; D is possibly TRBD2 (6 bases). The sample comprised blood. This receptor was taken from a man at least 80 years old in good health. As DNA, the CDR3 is TGCAGCGTTGGACTAGTCTCCTACAATGAGCAGTTCTTC. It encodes CSVGLVSYNEQFF.